Below, 24 T cell receptor beta chains from the same sample are listed, as sequenced in a study of OX40 agonist ivuxolimab in advanced cancers. Libraries were built with the immunoSEQ multiplex PCR assay. TCRdb took this table from immuneACCESS and kept in-frame rearrangements with V and J called. Such tables lack part of the clones; where checked against another copy, unresolved V genes explain under half of the gap, and the rest is unexplained. The sample has 78,000 or so clones on record, approximately 81% of them singletons. Jointly, the top ten make up roughly 17% of the sample. The source was CD4+ or CD8+ T cells sorted from blood, collected in a trial of the OX40 agonist ivuxolimab. These receptors originate from an adult with an advanced solid tumor such as melanoma, head and neck, liver or kidney cancer.

The chain recombines TRBV28 with TRBJ1-2; 8 bases map to TRBD1. Losses at the gene ends were 3 bases for V and 8 bases for J; bases not matched to a gene: 5. Looked up from germline, CDR1 is MDHEN and CDR2 is SYDVKM. There are 13 residues in the CDR3. CDR3 sequence reads: CASSFQGAPGYTF. CDR3 nucleotides: TGTGCCAGCAGTTTTCAGGGGGCGCCCGGCTACACCTTC.

The V and J genes are TRBV29-1 and TRBJ2-3; tentative D call: TRBD2 (5 bases). Trimming took 2 bases from V and 4 from J, leaving 10 bases between them. Per germline, CDR1 SQVTM and CDR2 ANQGSEA. The length of the CDR3 is 13 residues. CDR3 sequence: CSVERGRADTQYF. CDR3 bases: TGCAGCGTTGAACGGGGTAGGGCAGATACGCAGTATTTT.

This chain links TRBV2 with TRBJ2-1; TRBD2 agrees at 9 bases. CDR1 and CDR2 from the germline V gene are SNHLY and FYNNEI. The CDR3 runs to 16 residues. J was trimmed by 3 bases and V by 7 bases; bases with no gene match: 10. DNA of the CDR3: TGTGCCAGCAATCTAAGGGCGGGAGGGGACTACAATGAGCAGTTCTTC. Translation: CASNLRAGGDYNEQFF.

This clone was recorded only once. The V and J genes are TRBV10-3 and TRBJ2-7; no firm D call. CDR3 length: 15 amino acids. Trimming took off 0 bases at V and 0 bases at J, with 9 bases between the two ends. Per the germline V gene, CDR1 is ENHRY and CDR2 is SYGVKD. The CDR3 region has the DNA TGTGCCATCAGTGAGTCAGGTGAGAGCTCCTACGAGCAGTACTTC. Amino acids: CAISESGESSYEQYF.

This chain joins TRBV5-1 and TRBJ1-5; 7 bases are shared with TRBD1. The junction had 4 bases not matched to a gene; V was cut back by 0 bases and J by 7 bases. The CDR3 runs 14 residues. Germline CDR1 reads SGHRS; CDR2 reads YFSETQ. The CDR3 reads CASSLEGAEQPQHF. CDR3 sequence (DNA): TGCGCCAGCAGCTTGGAGGGGGCTGAGCAGCCCCAGCATTTT.

V gene TRBV28 combines with J gene TRBJ2-7; 7 nucleotides agree with TRBD1. Germline CDR1 and CDR2: MDHEN and SYDVKM. After removal of 7 bases from V and 3 bases from J, the junction contained 3 bases not matched to a gene. The CDR3 loop spans 12 amino acids. The CDR3 DNA is TGTGCCAGCACCCGGGACAGCTACGAGCAGTACTTC. Its protein is CASTRDSYEQYF.

This chain uses TRBV2 with TRBJ2-3; D is possibly TRBD1 (6 bases). The CDR3 totals 15 residues. V gave up 1 base and J gave up 2 bases, with 10 bases separating them. From germline, CDR1 is SNHLY and CDR2 FYNNEI. This CDR3 reads CASSEEGGPTDTQYF. CDR3 bases: TGTGCCAGCAGTGAAGAAGGGGGACCCACAGATACGCAGTATTTT.

The chain is built from TRBV18 and TRBJ1-2; D not resolved. V lost 2 bases and J lost 5, with 9 bases in between. Germline CDR1 reads KGHSH; CDR2 reads LQKENI. The CDR3 spans 13 residues. The CDR3 DNA sequence: TGTGCCAGCTCACCAGGGCGGGAGTATGGCTACACCTTC. Amino acids: CASSPGREYGYTF.

This sequence joins TRBV4-1 and TRBJ2-5; D remains unclear. CDR1 MGHRA and CDR2 YSYEKL come from the germline V gene. V was pared by 1 base and J by 1 base, with 10 bases between. This CDR3 is built from 15 residues. The chain's CDR3 is CASSQVARSQETQYF. CDR3 in DNA: TGCGCCAGCAGCCAAGTGGCGCGGAGCCAAGAGACCCAGTACTTC.

The rearrangement uses TRBV7-2 and TRBJ1-2, with TRBD1 matching 7 bases. J lost 7 bases, V lost 5 bases, and 7 bases had no gene match. Per the germline V gene, CDR1 is SGHTA and CDR2 is FQGNSA. The CDR3 sequence is 13 residues long. CDR3 sequence reads: CASSRDRGGGYTF. As DNA, the CDR3 is TGTGCCAGCAGCAGGGACAGAGGCGGTGGCTACACCTTC. The variable domain in full, completed from reference TRBV7-2 and TRBJ1-2, reads GAGVSQSPSNKVTEKGKDVELRCDPISGHTALYWYRQSLGQGLEFLIYFQGNSAPDKSGLPSDRFSAERTGGSVSTLTIQRTQQEDSAVYLCASSRDRGGGYTFGSGTRLTVV.

J is TRBJ2-7 and V is TRBV18, with TRBD1 identical over 7 bases. CDR3 length: 13 amino acids. V was clipped by 3 bases and J by 5 bases; unmatched bases: 4. Germline-derived CDR1 and CDR2 are KGHSH and LQKENI. CDR3 loop: CASSPGQRHEQYF. For the CDR3, the DNA is TGTGCCAGCTCACCGGGACAGAGACACGAGCAGTACTTC.

The gene calls are TRBV27 and TRBJ1-1, with no clear D. The CDR3 has 13 amino acids. Germline assignment: CDR1 MNHEY and CDR2 SMNVEV (reference sequence). The germline V and J ends were trimmed by 5 bases and 7 bases, with 14 bases remaining between them. The CDR3 protein is CASSTLTGFEAFF. CDR3 DNA sequence: TGTGCCAGCAGTACCCTGACCGGGTTTGAAGCTTTCTTT.

V and J are TRBV10-3 and TRBJ1-1; D ambiguous. The germline V and J ends were trimmed by 7 bases and 0 bases, with 9 bases remaining between them. Germline values: CDR1 ENHRY, CDR2 SYGVKD. This CDR3 comprises 13 residues. CDR3 sequence reads: CAIMSEMNTEAFF. The CDR3 DNA sequence: TGTGCCATCATGTCAGAAATGAACACTGAAGCTTTCTTT.

This clone was detected a few times. The chain joins TRBV19 to TRBJ1-5, with a tentative D call TRBD1 (6 bases). Germline V gene data show CDR1 as LNHDA and CDR2 as SQIVND (reference sequence). This CDR3 region has 14 residues. Trimming removed 9 bases from V and 6 bases from J, with 18 bases in between. The CDR3 is CASGSNRVFQPQHF. The CDR3 DNA is TGTGCCAGCGGATCCAACAGGGTATTTCAGCCCCAGCATTTT.

The rearrangement joins TRBV4-1 to TRBJ2-5, with a possible D match to TRBD1 (6 bases). With 0 bases removed from V and 4 bases from J, the gap between germline ends came to 15 bases. Germline lookup yields CDR1 MGHRA and CDR2 YSYEKL. The CDR3 is made up of 16 amino acids. CDR3 DNA: TGCGCCAGCAGCCAAGATGGAACAGGGTGGGGAGAGACCCAGTACTTC. Translation gives CASSQDGTGWGETQYF.

This clone was observed a few times. V and J are TRBV10-3 and TRBJ2-7; 7 nucleotides line up with TRBD1. V shed 2 bases and J 5 bases; nucleotides not matched to a gene: 6. The CDR3 runs to 14 residues. Germline V gene data show CDR1 as ENHRY and CDR2 as SYGVKD. CDR3 protein: CAISEPGTVNEQYF. The CDR3, as DNA: TGTGCCATCAGTGAGCCCGGGACAGTAAACGAGCAGTACTTC.

The chain has TRBV7-9 and TRBJ2-1; D assignment may be TRBD1 or TRBD2 (5 bases each). Germline loops: CDR1 SEHNR, CDR2 FQNEAQ (reference sequence). This CDR3 is 14 amino acids long. The V and J ends lost 6 bases and 5 bases respectively, with 14 bases between them. CDR3 nucleotides: TGTGCCAGCAGAGCCGGGACCACCAACAATGAGCAGTTCTTC. It codes for CASRAGTTNNEQFF.

The chain recombines TRBV11-1 with TRBJ2-1; a possible D gene is TRBD2 (6 bases). Deletions cut 5 bases from V and 5 bases from J, with 13 bases between. The V gene's germline CDR1 is SGHAT and CDR2 FQDESV (reference sequence). The CDR3 length is 14 residues. CDR3 in amino acids: CASSPWEADNEQFF. CDR3 nucleotide sequence: TGTGCCAGCAGCCCATGGGAGGCAGACAATGAGCAGTTCTTC.

This rearrangement joins TRBV11-2 to TRBJ2-1; TRBD2 matches 8 bases. The CDR3 covers 15 residues. CDR1 is SGHAT and CDR2 is FQNNGV in the germline V gene. Germline trimming cut 8 bases from V and 6 bases from J; bases unmatched to any gene: 12. CDR3 sequence reads: CASETGTRMVNEQFF. The DNA of the CDR3 is TGTGCCAGCGAAACCGGGACTAGGATGGTCAATGAGCAGTTCTTC.

The DNA of the CDR3 is TGTGCCAGCAGTGAGGTTCTATCTGGGGCCAACGTCCTGACTTTC. It specifies CASSEVLSGANVLTF. The gene calls are TRBV6-1 and TRBJ2-6; D is unresolved. The V end lost 3 bases, the J end lost 1 base, and 7 bases lay between the germline ends. Germline CDR1 is MNHNS and CDR2 is SASEGT. The CDR3 is 15 residues long.

The chain has TRBV2 and TRBJ1-1; a possible D gene is TRBD1 (5 bases). The CDR3 is 13 residues long. Germline loops: CDR1 SNHLY, CDR2 FYNNEI. The ends were cut back, 6 bases at V and 1 base at J, with 9 bases in the middle. The CDR3 protein is CASSTDRNTEAFF. In DNA, the CDR3 is TGTGCCAGCAGCACCGACAGGAACACTGAAGCTTTCTTT.

This rearrangement joins TRBV19 to TRBJ2-6; 7 nucleotides line up with TRBD1. CDR1 and CDR2 from the germline V gene are LNHDA and SQIVND (reference sequence). The CDR3 is 16 residues long. Trimming took 4 bases from V and 0 from J; bases not matched to a gene: 3. This chain's CDR3 is CASSTNRGSGANVLTF. CDR3 sequence (DNA): TGTGCCAGTAGTACCAACAGGGGCTCTGGGGCCAACGTCCTGACTTTC.

The rearrangement links TRBV4-2 to TRBJ2-3; 9 bases match TRBD2. Unmatched junction bases numbered 4, after V lost 4 bases and J lost 2 bases. Germline CDR1 and CDR2: LGHNA and YNFKEQ. The CDR3 has 15 residues. The DNA for the CDR3 is TGTGCCAGCAGCCTGGCGGGGGGGAACACAGATACGCAGTATTTT. It is translated as CASSLAGGNTDTQYF.

The chain combines TRBV5-5 with TRBJ1-2, with 7 bases identical to TRBD1. Trimming removed 1 base from V and 4 bases from J; junction bases left unmatched: 7. The V gene's germline CDR1 is SGHKS and CDR2 YYEKEE (reference sequence). This CDR3 is 15 amino acids long. CDR3 sequence (DNA): TGTGCCAGCAGCTTGATGACAGGGCCCCTCTATGGCTACACCTTC. This gives the protein CASSLMTGPLYGYTF. Complete variable domain (other parts from reference TRBV5-5 and TRBJ1-2): DAGVTQSPTHLIKTRGQQVTLRCSPISGHKSVSWYQQVLGQGPQFIFQYYEKEERGRGNFPDRFSARQFPNYSSELNVNALLLGDSALYLCASSLMTGPLYGYTFGSGTRLTVV.